These 25 T cell receptor beta chains share one sample of origin, sequenced in a study of cytomegalovirus exposure and HLA in healthy donors. A multiplex PCR was run with 60 Vbeta primers and 13 Jbeta primers. Clones were read by immunoSEQ multiplex PCR, and TCRdb kept only the in-frame ones, dropping some. The sample carries 120,000 to 150,000 clones, about 70% recorded once. The specimen was PBMCs. The receptor source for this set is a man between 18 and 29 years old in good health and CMV-seronegative.

The chain uses TRBV7-3 and TRBJ2-2; perhaps TRBD1 as D (6 bases). The germline CDR1 and CDR2 sequences are SGHTA and FQGTGA. The CDR3 has 14 residues. Trimming left V 4 bases short and J 5 bases short, with 11 bases between. The CDR3 reads CASSSGTLTGELFF. For the CDR3, the DNA is TGTGCCAGCAGCTCCGGGACACTTACCGGGGAGCTGTTTTTT.

This chain links TRBV5-1 with TRBJ2-5, with TRBD2 as a possible D gene (6 bases). This CDR3 has 13 residues. The germline V gene encodes CDR1 SGHRS and CDR2 YFSETQ. The V end was cut by 3 bases, the J end by 3 bases, with 9 bases between. CDR3 bases: TGCGCCAGCAGCTCGCCGGGGGAAGAGACCCAGTACTTC. Residues: CASSSPGEETQYF.

This clone turned up a few times. This rearrangement joins TRBV4-1 to TRBJ1-5; D is possibly TRBD1 (5 bases). Germline CDR1 MGHRA, CDR2 YSYEKL. The CDR3 is 15 residues long. V was clipped by 2 bases and J by 5 bases, with 13 bases between them. The CDR3: CASSQRPWGDQPQHF. Here the CDR3 DNA reads TGCGCCAGCAGCCAACGCCCGTGGGGCGATCAGCCCCAGCATTTT.

V is TRBV28 and J is TRBJ1-1; 11 bases line up with TRBD1. This CDR3 comprises 15 residues. The V and J ends lost 2 bases and 1 base, in that order; junction bases with no gene match: 0. Germline V gene sequence: CDR1 MDHEN, CDR2 SYDVKM. The CDR3 is CASSLGTGGNTEAFF. CDR3 nucleotide sequence: TGTGCCAGCAGTTTAGGGACAGGGGGGAACACTGAAGCTTTCTTT.

The rearrangement uses TRBV19 and TRBJ2-7; 9 bases map to TRBD1. V lost 5 bases, J lost 3 bases, and 8 bases stayed unmatched. The CDR3 contains 15 residues. The germline V gene encodes CDR1 LNHDA and CDR2 SQIVND (reference sequence). The CDR3 sequence is CASSAPGQGNYEQYF. CDR3 coding DNA: TGTGCCAGTAGTGCCCCGGGACAGGGTAACTACGAGCAGTACTTC.

The CDR3: CASAAAQVDNYGYTF. The CDR3 DNA sequence: TGTGCCAGCGCCGCTGCTCAGGTCGATAACTATGGCTACACCTTC. This chain links TRBV7-8 with TRBJ1-2, with D uncertain. V was shortened by 8 bases and J by 1 base, with 17 bases between the two germline ends. The CDR3 is 15 residues long. Germline V gene sequence: CDR1 SGHVS, CDR2 FQNEAQ.

The chain has TRBV5-5 and TRBJ2-7; D uncertain. V dropped 0 bases and J dropped 6 bases, with 16 bases sitting between them. CDR1 and CDR2 (germline): SGHKS, YYEKEE (reference sequence). The CDR3 sequence is 15 residues long. CDR3 loop: CASSLDGDPLFEQYF. The CDR3 DNA is TGTGCCAGCAGCTTGGATGGAGACCCCCTTTTCGAGCAGTACTTC.

This clone was picked up a small number of times. The V gene is TRBV6-6, the J gene TRBJ2-7; D remains ambiguous. Germline-derived CDR1 and CDR2 are MNHNY and SVGAGI (reference sequence). Deletions cut 6 bases from V and 5 bases from J, with 20 bases between. The CDR3 is made up of 15 amino acids. The CDR3 nucleotides read TGTGCCAGCAGCGATTCCGACACCCCAACGGACGAGCAGTACTTC. Protein: CASSDSDTPTDEQYF.

V gene TRBV28 combines with J gene TRBJ2-7; 8 bases are a match to TRBD2. The V and J ends lost 7 bases and 7 bases, in that order; junction bases with no gene match: 12. The CDR3 extends over 14 amino acids. The germline V gene encodes CDR1 MDHEN and CDR2 SYDVKM. CDR3 coding DNA: TGTGCCAGCACCACACTAGCGGAGCCGGGGGAGCAGTACTTC. Amino acids: CASTTLAEPGEQYF.

V and J are TRBV18 and TRBJ2-3; 11 bases agree with TRBD1. This CDR3 has 14 amino acids. Germline V gives CDR1 KGHSH, CDR2 LQKENI. V dropped 3 bases and J dropped 7; count of bases not matched to a gene: 3. CDR3 region: CASSPGTGGYTQYF. For the CDR3, the DNA is TGTGCCAGCTCACCCGGGACAGGGGGGTATACGCAGTATTTT. Using reference TRBV18 and TRBJ2-3 for the parts outside the CDR3, the full variable domain is NAGVMQNPRHLVRRRGQEARLRCSPMKGHSHVYWYRQLPEEGLKFMVYLQKENIIDESGMPKERFSAEFPKEGPSILRIQQVVRGDSAAYFCASSPGTGGYTQYFGPGTRLTVL.

The rearrangement links TRBV7-9 to TRBJ2-3; tentative D call: TRBD2 (6 bases). CDR3 length: 14 amino acids. V was pared by 1 base and J by 3 bases, with 8 bases between. Germline V gene data show CDR1 as SEHNR and CDR2 as FQNEAQ (reference sequence). CDR3 protein: CASSLDGRTDTQYF. CDR3 sequence (DNA): TGTGCCAGCAGCTTAGACGGGAGAACAGATACGCAGTATTTT.

The genes are TRBV29-1 and TRBJ2-5, with TRBD2 identical over 11 bases. The germline V gene has CDR1 SQVTM and CDR2 ANQGSEA. The CDR3 extends over 14 amino acids. V was clipped by 3 bases and J by 4 bases; unmatched bases: 4. Written as DNA, the CDR3 is TGCAGCGTTGAGACTAGCGGGATGGTAGAGACCCAGTACTTC. Translation gives CSVETSGMVETQYF. Full variable domain (outside the CDR3, taken from reference TRBV29-1 and TRBJ2-5): SAVISQKPSRDICQRGTSLTIQCQVDSQVTMMFWYRQQPGQSLTLIATANQGSEATYESGFVIDKFPISRPNLTFSTLTVSNMSPEDSSIYLCSVETSGMVETQYFGPGTRLLVL.

This chain connects TRBV27 to TRBJ1-5; D perhaps matches TRBD1 (6 bases). Trimming pared 2 bases from V and 4 bases from J, leaving 12 bases between. This CDR3 has 15 amino acids. Germline V gene sequence: CDR1 MNHEY, CDR2 SMNVEV (reference sequence). For the CDR3, the DNA is TGTGCCAGCAGTTTACCAGGGCAGGGGAATCAGCCCCAGCATTTT. Translated, it gives CASSLPGQGNQPQHF.

The rearrangement uses TRBV2 and TRBJ2-5; 9 nucleotides line up with TRBD2. The DNA end is a closer match to TRBJ2-7, so the J assignment may be wrong. CDR3 size: 15 residues. The germline V gene has CDR1 SNHLY and CDR2 FYNNEI. The CDR3 loop is CASSEGLADSYEQYF. CDR3 nucleotides: TGTGCCAGCAGTGAAGGACTAGCGGACTCCTACGAGCAGTACTTC.

Written as DNA, the CDR3 is TGTGCCACCAGCAGACTAGCGGGGGGCAATGAGCAGTTCTTC. Encoded protein: CATSRLAGGNEQFF. The rearrangement uses TRBV15 and TRBJ2-1; the match to TRBD2 covers 11 bases. The CDR3 spans 14 residues. CDR1 and CDR2 from the germline V gene are LNHNV and YYDKDF (reference sequence). V trimming: 2 bases; J trimming: 6 bases; junction bases outside the gene matches: 0. Variable domain in full (rest from reference TRBV15 and TRBJ2-1): DAMVIQNPRYQVTQFGKPVTLSCSQTLNHNVMYWYQQKSSQAPKLLFHYYDKDFNNEADTPDNFQSRRPNTSFCFLDIRSPGLGDTAMYLCATSRLAGGNEQFFGPGTRLTVL.

The rearrangement uses TRBV11-3 and TRBJ2-3, with D unclear. Germline CDR1 SGHNT, CDR2 YENEEA. Trimming removed 1 base at V and 0 bases at J, with 5 bases between. CDR3 length: 14 amino acids. The DNA for the CDR3 is TGTGCCAGCAGCTTAGGCGGAAGCACAGATACGCAGTATTTT. Its translation: CASSLGGSTDTQYF.

V is TRBV14 and J is TRBJ2-1; 8 nucleotides match TRBD2. Germline V lookup: CDR1 SGHDN, CDR2 FVKESK. The junction had 3 bases not matched to a gene; V was cut back by 1 base and J by 4 bases. This CDR3 comprises 15 residues. Here the CDR3 reads CASSQVAGGYNEQFF. CDR3 in DNA: TGTGCCAGCAGCCAAGTGGCGGGAGGTTACAATGAGCAGTTCTTC.

The rearrangement joins TRBV18 to TRBJ2-7; D might be TRBD1 (6 bases). CDR3 length: 12 residues. V lost 3 bases to trimming and J lost 4 bases, with 7 bases between them. CDR1 KGHSH and CDR2 LQKENI come from the germline V gene. The CDR3 bases are TGTGCCAGCTCACCTACAGGGTACGAGCAGTACTTC. This sequence encodes CASSPTGYEQYF.

This chain links TRBV4-1 with TRBJ1-1, with 7 bases identical to TRBD1. Unmatched junction bases numbered 11, after V lost 3 bases and J lost 4 bases. The germline V gene has CDR1 MGHRA and CDR2 YSYEKL. This CDR3 contains 16 residues. CDR3 residues: CASSQTGFVSVTEAFF. The CDR3 region has the DNA TGCGCCAGCAGCCAGACAGGGTTCGTAAGTGTCACTGAAGCTTTCTTT.

To note about this clone: This same CDR3 is encoded by further DNA sequences in the sample. The CDR3 protein is CASSLDRSYGYTF. The CDR3 DNA is TGCGCCAGCAGCTTGGACAGGAGCTATGGCTACACCTTC. V usage is TRBV5-1 and J usage is TRBJ1-2; possibly TRBD1 for D (5 bases). Germline CDR1 SGHRS, CDR2 YFSETQ. This CDR3 comprises 13 residues. Deletions cut 0 bases from V and 4 bases from J, with 7 bases between.

The genes are TRBV7-2 and TRBJ1-4; 8 bases align to TRBD1. V lost 0 bases and J lost 7; bases outside the gene matches: 4. Germline V gene sequence: CDR1 SGHTA, CDR2 FQGNSA. The CDR3 consists of 15 residues. In nucleotides, the CDR3 is TGTGCCAGCAGCTTAGCGGGACAGGCGTCTGAAAAACTGTTTTTT. Protein: CASSLAGQASEKLFF.

The chain couples TRBV10-3 to TRBJ2-7, with a tentative D call TRBD2 (6 bases). Germline CDR1 is ENHRY and CDR2 is SYGVKD. With 4 bases removed from V and 4 bases from J, the gap between germline ends came to 23 bases. The CDR3 covers 17 residues. The CDR3 coding sequence is TGTGCCATCAGTGCCCCGGAGTGGGCGGGGAAAAAGTACGAGCAGTACTTC. Translation: CAISAPEWAGKKYEQYF.

This clone was counted once. This chain uses TRBV29-1 with TRBJ2-2; 12 bases are a match to TRBD1. Germline V gene data show CDR1 as SQVTM and CDR2 as ANQGSEA. V lost 7 bases to trimming and J lost 6 bases; unmatched junction nucleotides: 9. The CDR3 length is 15 residues. The DNA for the CDR3 is TGCAGCGCTGAGGGACAGGGGGCGCAGCCCGGGGAGCTGTTTTTT. Translated, it gives CSAEGQGAQPGELFF.

The CDR3 nucleotides are TGCGCCAGCAGCCGAGGACAGGGGGCGACATCCTACGAGCAGTACTTC. Translated: CASSRGQGATSYEQYF. The chain links TRBV4-1 to TRBJ2-7, with TRBD1 matching over 11 bases. Looked up from germline, CDR1 is MGHRA and CDR2 is YSYEKL. CDR3 length: 16 residues. J was trimmed by 1 base and V by 4 bases; bases with no gene match: 6.

J is TRBJ1-3 and V is TRBV5-6; tentatively, D is TRBD1 (5 bases). The V end lost 3 bases, the J end lost 0 bases, and 13 bases lay between the germline ends. Germline CDR1 is SGHDT and CDR2 is YYEEEE. This CDR3 spans 16 amino acids. In DNA, the CDR3 is TGTGCCAGCAGCTATGATTCAGGGATCTCTGGAAACACCATATATTTT. Amino acid sequence: CASSYDSGISGNTIYF.